This T cell receptor (beta chain) was retrieved from a study of blood T cell repertoires in COVID-19. Study information: Collection of acute and convalescent COVID-19 samples took place in the United States, Italy and Spain. T cells, B-cell-depleted T cells, or PBMCs supplied cDNA or gDNA.

Source study methods: The authors estimated nucleated cell counts from reference gene primer amplification. The data were produced by immunoSEQ multiplex PCR, yet TCRdb's version contains in-frame clones alone and is incomplete. Clone size and the V and J calls come from that table; the DNA yielded D and trimming. The sample has approximately 50,000 clones; 91% are singletons. Sequences were obtained from peripheral blood. The TCR was taken from a man in his fifties or sixties with active COVID-19.

CDR3 sequence: CASSLVTGDTGTQYF. The CDR3 DNA is TGTGCCAGCAGCTTAGTAACAGGGGACACGGGGACCCAGTACTTC. This rearrangement joins TRBV7-6 to TRBJ2-5, with 7 bases fitting TRBD1. J gave up 7 bases and V 1 base, and 9 bases lay outside the gene matches. This CDR3 is 15 amino acids long. CDR1 and CDR2 (germline): SGHVS, FNYEAQ.